The next 28 T cell receptor beta chains were all read from a single sample in a study of vaccination effects on CD4 cells after COVID-19. TCRdb's copy holds only in-frame clones and misses some; the assay was immunoSEQ multiplex PCR. The table shows approximately 44,000 clones, with under 70% occurring only once. Their target antigens are unknown. Antigen-specific CD4+ T cells expanded by the ViraFEST assay with viral peptide pools were then sequenced. Scientists isolated CD4+ T cells after a roughly nine-day culture period ended. All vaccine recipients tested negative for nucleocapsid antibodies and had never contracted SARS-CoV-2 infection. Sequenced material: CD4+ T cells from PBMCs cultured with HCoV-OC43 spike peptides, taken before COVID-19 vaccination. Noted subset: HCoV-OC43 spike overlapping peptide pool stimulation. All receptors come from a human donor who received a COVID-19 vaccine.

This clone has only a few counts. The gene calls are TRBV7-9 and TRBJ2-1; 8 bases are shared with TRBD2. With 5 bases clipped from V and 0 bases from J, the junction kept 9 bases outside the gene matches. The germline V gene encodes CDR1 SEHNR and CDR2 FQNEAQ (reference sequence). The CDR3 has 17 residues. The CDR3 region has the DNA TGTGCCAGCAGCCCCCCTAGCGGGCGGAGCTCCTACAATGAGCAGTTCTTC. Protein: CASSPPSGRSSYNEQFF. The variable domain in full, completed from reference TRBV7-9 and TRBJ2-1, reads DTGVSQNPRHKITKRGQNVTFRCDPISEHNRLYWYRQTLGQGPEFLTYFQNEAQLEKSRLLSDRFSAERPKGSFSTLEIQRTEQGDSAMYLCASSPPSGRSSYNEQFFGPGTRLTVL.

The chain carries TRBV29-1 and TRBJ2-3; the D gene could be TRBD1 or TRBD2 (6 bases each). V shed 3 bases and J shed 6 bases, with 13 bases lying between them. The CDR3 contains 13 residues. Germline-derived CDR1 and CDR2 are SQVTM and ANQGSEA. CDR3 protein: CSVDLLGGDTQYF. CDR3 nucleotides: TGCAGCGTTGATCTGCTAGGGGGGGATACGCAGTATTTT.

The chain combines TRBV28 with TRBJ2-1, with D maybe TRBD1 (6 bases). The CDR3 spans 12 residues. The V end was cut by 3 bases, the J end by 10 bases, with 10 bases between. Germline CDR1 reads MDHEN; CDR2 reads SYDVKM. CDR3 sequence: CASSFVRGEQFF. CDR3 sequence (DNA): TGTGCCAGCAGTTTTGTGAGGGGGGAGCAGTTCTTC.

The sample holds one count of this clone. This chain connects TRBV5-4 to TRBJ2-5; no clear D gene. The V gene lost 1 base and the J gene lost 3 bases, with 7 bases spanning the gap. CDR1 is SGHNT, CDR2 YYREEE, per germline (reference sequence). This CDR3 spans 13 amino acids. The CDR3 DNA reads as TGTGCCAGCAGCTTGCCTGGAAAAGAGACCCAGTACTTC. As protein: CASSLPGKETQYF.

The genes are TRBV18 and TRBJ2-5; D ambiguous. Germline V CDR1 and CDR2: KGHSH, LQKENI. Between the trimmed V and J ends, which lost 2 bases and 4 bases, there was a span of 5 bases. CDR3 length equals 12 residues. CDR3 DNA: TGTGCCAGCTCACCATGGGGAGAGACCCAGTACTTC. Protein: CASSPWGETQYF.

The V call is TRBV10-3, the J call TRBJ2-7; D may match TRBD1 or TRBD2 (5 bases each). The V gene lost 4 bases and the J gene lost 6 bases, with 13 bases spanning the gap. CDR1 and CDR2 from the germline V gene are ENHRY and SYGVKD. This CDR3 is built from 13 residues. CDR3 amino acids: CAISVREPGEQYF. In DNA, the CDR3 is TGTGCCATCAGTGTCAGGGAGCCGGGCGAGCAGTACTTC.

The rearrangement uses TRBV19 and TRBJ2-1; TRBD1 matches 9 bases. V lost 7 bases and J lost 4; bases outside the gene matches: 8. Germline assignment: CDR1 LNHDA and CDR2 SQIVND (reference sequence). The CDR3 length is 15 residues. The CDR3 loop reads CASKRGQGIYNEQFF. In DNA, the CDR3 is TGTGCCAGTAAACGAGGACAGGGGATATACAATGAGCAGTTCTTC.

This sequence joins TRBV6-2 or TRBV6-3 and TRBJ2-7; 11 nucleotides align to TRBD1. The junction had 9 bases not matched to a gene; V was cut back by 2 bases and J by 12 bases. CDR1 and CDR2 (germline): MNHEY, SVGEGT. This CDR3 region has 14 residues. As DNA, the CDR3 is TGTGCCAGCAGTTACGGAGGACAGGGGGCCGGGCTGTACTTC. Translated, it gives CASSYGGQGAGLYF.

This clone was detected once. This chain uses TRBV7-9 with TRBJ1-4; D unclear. Germline values: CDR1 SEHNR, CDR2 FQNEAQ (reference sequence). This CDR3 spans 12 amino acids. Trimming removed 4 bases at V and 8 bases at J, with 8 bases between. CDR3 in amino acids: CASSSTGEKLFF. The CDR3, as DNA: TGTGCCAGCAGCTCGACCGGCGAAAAACTGTTTTTT.

In this sample, this clone turned up a few times. The chain has TRBV5-6 and TRBJ1-2; a possible D gene is TRBD1 (5 bases). The V gene lost 5 bases and the J gene lost 8 bases, with 16 bases spanning the gap. Germline assignment: CDR1 SGHDT and CDR2 YYEEEE. This CDR3 region has 13 residues. The CDR3 here is CASRPQGGAGYTF. The CDR3 nucleotides are TGTGCCAGCAGACCGCAGGGAGGGGCGGGCTACACCTTC. Combining the CDR3 with reference TRBV5-6 and TRBJ1-2 gives the whole variable domain DAGVTQSPTHLIKTRGQQVTLRCSPKSGHDTVSWYQQALGQGPQFIFQYYEEEERQRGNFPDRFSGHQFPNYSSELNVNALLLGDSALYLCASRPQGGAGYTFGSGTRLTVV.

The chain joins TRBV7-9 to TRBJ1-3; 7 bases are a match to TRBD1. The ends lost 5 bases at V and 8 bases at J; junction bases unmatched: 6. CDR3 length: 13 amino acids. Germline CDR1 and CDR2: SEHNR and FQNEAQ (reference sequence). The CDR3 sequence: CASSIGQVYTIYF. CDR3 coding DNA: TGTGCCAGCAGCATCGGACAGGTTTACACCATATATTTT.

V and J are TRBV28 and TRBJ1-4; D unclear. The CDR3 spans 14 residues. Trimming removed 3 bases at V and 7 bases at J, with 12 bases between. Looked up from germline, CDR1 is MDHEN and CDR2 is SYDVKM. CDR3: CASSLGSVTEKLFF. The CDR3, as DNA: TGTGCCAGCAGTTTGGGGTCGGTTACTGAAAAACTGTTTTTT.

The V gene is TRBV6-5, the J gene TRBJ2-3, with 10 positions matching TRBD2. The V gene end was trimmed by 4 bases and the J gene end by 6 bases; junction bases not matched to a gene: 7. The CDR3 sequence is 15 residues long. Germline V CDR1 and CDR2: MNHEY, SVGAGI. CDR3 nucleotides: TGTGCCAGCAGTTGGGCTAGCGGGAGAGGCGATACGCAGTATTTT. It translates to CASSWASGRGDTQYF.

This clone was counted only a few times. This chain connects TRBV7-9 to TRBJ1-1; no definite D call. CDR1 is SEHNR and CDR2 is FQNEAQ in the germline V gene (reference sequence). The V gene lost 4 bases and the J gene lost 11 bases, with 26 bases spanning the gap. CDR3 size: 16 residues. CDR3 loop: CASSSRTRVSDLGAFF. CDR3 DNA: TGTGCCAGCAGCTCCAGAACGAGGGTATCGGATTTGGGGGCTTTCTTT. The whole variable domain, remainder taken from reference TRBV7-9 and TRBJ1-1, is DTGVSQNPRHKITKRGQNVTFRCDPISEHNRLYWYRQTLGQGPEFLTYFQNEAQLEKSRLLSDRFSAERPKGSFSTLEIQRTEQGDSAMYLCASSSRTRVSDLGAFFGQGTRLTVV.

This sequence joins TRBV10-3 and TRBJ1-1; 7 bases fit TRBD1. The CDR3 spans 16 residues. The trim removed 2 bases at V and 1 base at J, leaving 7 bases unmatched. The germline CDR1 and CDR2 sequences are ENHRY and SYGVKD. In DNA form, the CDR3 reads TGTGCCATCAGTGAGAAGACAGGGTTCAGGAACACTGAAGCTTTCTTT. Its translation: CAISEKTGFRNTEAFF.

This clone was observed a few times. This sequence joins TRBV28 and TRBJ1-5; D not certain. This CDR3 has 12 residues. Germline-derived CDR1 and CDR2 are MDHEN and SYDVKM. V lost 3 bases and J lost 6, with 6 bases in between. The CDR3 bases are TGTGCCAGCAGTTTGGGTGCTCAGCCCCAGCATTTT. It codes for CASSLGAQPQHF.

The chain combines TRBV13 with TRBJ1-1; 7 positions match TRBD1. The CDR3 covers 18 residues. Trimming cost V 4 bases and J 1 base; bases outside gene matches: 15. The germline V gene has CDR1 PRHDT and CDR2 FYEKMQ (reference sequence). The CDR3 nucleotides are TGTGCCAGCAGCTCAGCTCTCAACCCGTGGGACAGGAACACTGAAGCTTTCTTT. Translating it yields CASSSALNPWDRNTEAFF.

V usage is TRBV30 and J usage is TRBJ2-4, with D perhaps matching TRBD2 (5 bases). Germline loops: CDR1 GTSNPN, CDR2 SVGIG (reference sequence). V shed 0 bases and J shed 0 bases, with 9 bases lying between them. This CDR3 contains 15 residues. The chain's CDR3 is CAWSVPGVAKNIQYF. In nucleotides, the CDR3 is TGTGCCTGGAGTGTACCCGGGGTAGCCAAAAACATTCAGTACTTC.

This chain connects TRBV7-9 to TRBJ2-1; TRBD2 matches 16 bases. CDR1 is SEHNR, CDR2 FQNEAQ, per germline (reference sequence). The J segment lost 10 bases and the V segment lost 4 bases, leaving 1 base of the junction unmatched. The CDR3 has 14 residues. CDR3 sequence reads: CASSWGLAGGEQFF. The CDR3 DNA follows: TGTGCCAGCAGCTGGGGACTAGCGGGGGGGGAGCAGTTCTTC.

For the CDR3, the DNA is TGCGCCAGCAGCTTGGGGCCGGGGGGCACCGGGGAGCTGTTTTTT. Residues: CASSLGPGGTGELFF. The chain carries TRBV5-1 and TRBJ2-2, with 7 bases lining up with TRBD2. Germline V gene lookup returns CDR1 SGHRS and CDR2 YFSETQ. After removal of 0 bases from V and 4 bases from J, the junction contained 3 bases not matched to a gene. This CDR3 has 15 residues.

Only a few counts were recorded for this clone. The chain couples TRBV12-3 or TRBV12-4 to TRBJ2-1, with TRBD1 identical over 7 bases. The CDR3 is made up of 13 amino acids. With 6 bases clipped from V and 7 bases from J, the junction kept 6 bases outside the gene matches. The CDR3 DNA is TGTGCCAGCAGACCCGGGACAGAAAATGAGCAGTTCTTC. It yields the protein CASRPGTENEQFF.

The genes are TRBV2 and TRBJ1-5, with 8 bases identical to TRBD1. This CDR3 region has 15 residues. Germline assignment: CDR1 SNHLY and CDR2 FYNNEI. Trimming at V came to 1 base and at J to 6 bases, leaving 5 bases not matched to a gene. DNA of the CDR3: TGTGCCAGCAGTGAAGGAGGCAGGGGGCGTCAGCCCCAGCATTTT. It codes for CASSEGGRGRQPQHF. Drawing the rest from reference TRBV2 and TRBJ1-5, the complete variable domain is EPEVTQTPSHQVTQMGQEVILRCVPISNHLYFYWYRQILGQKVEFLVSFYNNEISEKSEIFDDQFSVERPDGSNFTLKIRSTKLEDSAMYFCASSEGGRGRQPQHFGDGTRLSIL.

J is TRBJ1-2 and V is TRBV30; 11 bases fit TRBD1. The CDR3 length is 14 residues. Germline CDR1 reads GTSNPN; CDR2 reads SVGIG (reference sequence). J lost 4 bases, V lost 4 bases, and 5 bases had no gene match. The CDR3 is CAWNSGTGGYGYTF. CDR3 nucleotides: TGTGCCTGGAACTCCGGGACAGGGGGCTATGGCTACACCTTC. Using reference TRBV30 and TRBJ1-2 for the parts outside the CDR3, the full variable domain is SQTIHQWPATLVQPVGSPLSLECTVEGTSNPNLYWYRQAAGRGLQLLFYSVGIGQISSEVPQNLSASRPQDRQFILSSKKLLLSDSGFYLCAWNSGTGGYGYTFGSGTRLTVV.

The rearrangement uses TRBV5-8 and TRBJ1-2; 10 bases are a match to TRBD1. In germline, CDR1 is SGHTS, CDR2 YDEGEE. There are 14 residues in the CDR3. V shed 4 bases, J shed 8 bases, and the junction held 8 bases outside the gene matches. DNA for the CDR3: TGTGCCAGCAGCGCGGACAGGGGGATTGGGGGCTACACCTTC. Encoded protein: CASSADRGIGGYTF.

The CDR3 DNA sequence: TGTGCCAGCAGTGAAGGACAGGATTGGAACACTGAAGCTTTCTTT. Translated, it gives CASSEGQDWNTEAFF. The rearrangement uses TRBV27 and TRBJ1-1; 7 nucleotides align to TRBD1. The CDR3 covers 15 residues. V lost 5 bases, J lost 1 base, and 7 bases stayed unmatched. Per germline, CDR1 MNHEY and CDR2 SMNVEV (reference sequence).

The V call is TRBV5-1, the J call TRBJ2-5, with D tentatively TRBD2 (5 bases). Trimming cost V 4 bases and J 5 bases, with 12 bases left between them. Looked up from germline, CDR1 is SGHRS and CDR2 is YFSETQ. The CDR3 sequence is 13 residues long. CDR3 residues: CASSGRPGETQYF. The CDR3 DNA reads TGCGCCAGCAGCGGAAGGCCGGGGGAGACCCAGTACTTC.

The chain uses TRBV9 and TRBJ2-3; D is possibly TRBD2 (6 bases). The CDR3 sequence is 15 residues long. The germline V gene has CDR1 SGDLS and CDR2 YYNGEE. The V and J ends lost 4 bases and 0 bases respectively, with 12 bases between them. CDR3 loop: CASSTTGTSTDTQYF. CDR3 bases: TGTGCCAGCAGCACCACCGGGACTAGCACAGATACGCAGTATTTT.

This clone has more than one count but fewer than ten. The rearrangement joins TRBV6-5 to TRBJ1-6; maybe TRBD1 (5 bases). The V gene lost 8 bases and the J gene lost 4 bases, with 9 bases spanning the gap. This CDR3 region has 13 residues. Germline V gene sequence: CDR1 MNHEY, CDR2 SVGAGI. Written as DNA, the CDR3 is TGTGCCAGCGGAGGGACTTATAATTCACCCCTCCACTTT. This sequence encodes CASGGTYNSPLHF.